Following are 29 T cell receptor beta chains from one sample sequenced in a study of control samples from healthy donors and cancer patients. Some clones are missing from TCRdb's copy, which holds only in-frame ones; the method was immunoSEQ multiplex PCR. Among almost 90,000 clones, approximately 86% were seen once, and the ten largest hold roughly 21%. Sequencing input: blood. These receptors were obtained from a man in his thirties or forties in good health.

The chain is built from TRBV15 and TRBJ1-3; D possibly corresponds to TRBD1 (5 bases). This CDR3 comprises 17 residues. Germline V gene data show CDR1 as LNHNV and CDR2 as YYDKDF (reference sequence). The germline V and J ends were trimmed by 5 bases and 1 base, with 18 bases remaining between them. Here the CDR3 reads CATSGWEGIVSGNTIYF. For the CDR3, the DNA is TGTGCCACCAGCGGGTGGGAGGGGATAGTATCTGGAAACACCATATATTTT.

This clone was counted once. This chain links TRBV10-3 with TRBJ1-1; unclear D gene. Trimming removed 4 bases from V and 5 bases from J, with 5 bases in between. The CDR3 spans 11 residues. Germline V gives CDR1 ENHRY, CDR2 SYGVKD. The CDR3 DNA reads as TGTGCCATCAGTGTGGGAACTGAAGCTTTCTTT. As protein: CAISVGTEAFF.

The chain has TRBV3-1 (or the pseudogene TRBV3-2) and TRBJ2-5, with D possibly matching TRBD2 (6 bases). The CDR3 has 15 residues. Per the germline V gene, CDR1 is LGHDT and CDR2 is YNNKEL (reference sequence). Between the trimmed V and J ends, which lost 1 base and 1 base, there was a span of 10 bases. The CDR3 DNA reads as TGTGCCAGCAGCCAAGGGGGGAGGTTCCAAGAGACCCAGTACTTC. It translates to CASSQGGRFQETQYF.

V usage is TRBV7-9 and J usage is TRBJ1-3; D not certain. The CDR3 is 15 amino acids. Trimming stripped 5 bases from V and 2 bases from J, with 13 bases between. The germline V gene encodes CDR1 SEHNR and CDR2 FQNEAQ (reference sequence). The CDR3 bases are TGTGCCAGCAGCCGAGACGCGGTCCCTGGAAACACCATATATTTT. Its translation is CASSRDAVPGNTIYF.

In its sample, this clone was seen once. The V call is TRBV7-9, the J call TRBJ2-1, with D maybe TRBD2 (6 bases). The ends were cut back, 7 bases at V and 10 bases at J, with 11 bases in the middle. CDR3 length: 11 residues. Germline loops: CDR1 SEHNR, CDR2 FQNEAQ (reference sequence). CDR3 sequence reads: CASTEGREQFF. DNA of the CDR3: TGTGCCAGCACCGAGGGGAGGGAGCAGTTCTTC.

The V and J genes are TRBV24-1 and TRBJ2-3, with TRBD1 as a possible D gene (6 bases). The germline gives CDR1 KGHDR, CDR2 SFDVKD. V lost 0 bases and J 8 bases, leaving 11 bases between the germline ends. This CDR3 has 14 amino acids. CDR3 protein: CATSDLHRDTTQYF. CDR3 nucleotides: TGTGCCACCAGTGATTTGCACAGGGACACTACGCAGTATTTT.

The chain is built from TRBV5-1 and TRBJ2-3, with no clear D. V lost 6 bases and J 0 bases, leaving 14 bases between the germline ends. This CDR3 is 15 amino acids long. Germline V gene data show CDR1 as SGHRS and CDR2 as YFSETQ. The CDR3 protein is CASTSESPSTDTQYF. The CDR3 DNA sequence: TGCGCCAGCACCTCGGAGAGTCCTAGCACAGATACGCAGTATTTT. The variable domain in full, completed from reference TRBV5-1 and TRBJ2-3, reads KAGVTQTPRYLIKTRGQQVTLSCSPISGHRSVSWYQQTPGQGLQFLFEYFSETQRNKGNFPGRFSGRQFSNSRSEMNVSTLELGDSALYLCASTSESPSTDTQYFGPGTRLTVL.

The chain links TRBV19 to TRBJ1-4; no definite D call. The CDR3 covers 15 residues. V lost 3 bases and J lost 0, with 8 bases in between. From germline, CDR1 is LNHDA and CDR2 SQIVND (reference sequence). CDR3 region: CASSIWRATNEKLFF. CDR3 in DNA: TGTGCCAGTAGTATCTGGCGGGCAACTAATGAAAAACTGTTTTTT.

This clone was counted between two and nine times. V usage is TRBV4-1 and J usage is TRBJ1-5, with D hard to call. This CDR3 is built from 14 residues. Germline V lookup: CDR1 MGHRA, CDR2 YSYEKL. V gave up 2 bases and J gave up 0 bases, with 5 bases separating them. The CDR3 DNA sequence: TGCGCCAGCAGCCAATGGATTAGCAATCAGCCCCAGCATTTT. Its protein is CASSQWISNQPQHF.

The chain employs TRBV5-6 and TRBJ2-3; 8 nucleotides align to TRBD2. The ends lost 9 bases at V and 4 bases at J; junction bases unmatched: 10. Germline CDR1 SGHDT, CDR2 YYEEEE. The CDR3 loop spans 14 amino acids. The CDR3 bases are TGTGCCACCCAAACGGGGGGGGGCGCAGATACGCAGTATTTT. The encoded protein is CATQTGGGADTQYF.

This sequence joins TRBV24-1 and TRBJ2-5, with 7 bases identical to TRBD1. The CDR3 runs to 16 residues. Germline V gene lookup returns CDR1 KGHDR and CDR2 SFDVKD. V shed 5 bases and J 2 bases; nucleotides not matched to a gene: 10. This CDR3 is CATSVGTASNQETQYF. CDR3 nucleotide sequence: TGTGCCACCAGTGTTGGGACAGCCTCTAATCAAGAGACCCAGTACTTC.

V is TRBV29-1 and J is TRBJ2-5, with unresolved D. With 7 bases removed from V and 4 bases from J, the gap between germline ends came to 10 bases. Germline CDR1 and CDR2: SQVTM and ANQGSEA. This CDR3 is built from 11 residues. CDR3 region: CSGGVRETQYF. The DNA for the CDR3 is TGCAGCGGTGGGGTTCGAGAGACCCAGTACTTC.

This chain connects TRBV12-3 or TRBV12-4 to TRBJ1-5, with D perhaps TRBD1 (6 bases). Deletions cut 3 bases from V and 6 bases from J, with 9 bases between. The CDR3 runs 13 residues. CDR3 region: CASSFFRGQPQHF. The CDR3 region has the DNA TGTGCCAGCAGTTTTTTCAGGGGTCAGCCCCAGCATTTT.

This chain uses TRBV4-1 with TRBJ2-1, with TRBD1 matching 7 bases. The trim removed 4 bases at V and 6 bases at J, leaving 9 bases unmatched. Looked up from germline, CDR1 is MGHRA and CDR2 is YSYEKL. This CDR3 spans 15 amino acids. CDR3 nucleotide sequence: TGCGCCAGCAGCCGGAGAGGACAGGACGGCAATGAGCAGTTCTTC. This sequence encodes CASSRRGQDGNEQFF.

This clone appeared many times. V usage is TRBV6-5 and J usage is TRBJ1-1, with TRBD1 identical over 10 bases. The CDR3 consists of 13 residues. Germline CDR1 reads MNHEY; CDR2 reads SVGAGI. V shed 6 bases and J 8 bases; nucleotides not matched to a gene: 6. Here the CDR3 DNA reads TGTGCCAGCAGCTGGACAGGGGGTATAGAAGCTTTCTTT. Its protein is CASSWTGGIEAFF.

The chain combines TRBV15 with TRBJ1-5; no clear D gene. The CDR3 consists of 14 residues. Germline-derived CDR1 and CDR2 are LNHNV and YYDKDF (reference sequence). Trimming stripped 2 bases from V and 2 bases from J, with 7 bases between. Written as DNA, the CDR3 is TGTGCCACCAGCAGATGGGCGGGCAATCAGCCCCAGCATTTT. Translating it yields CATSRWAGNQPQHF.

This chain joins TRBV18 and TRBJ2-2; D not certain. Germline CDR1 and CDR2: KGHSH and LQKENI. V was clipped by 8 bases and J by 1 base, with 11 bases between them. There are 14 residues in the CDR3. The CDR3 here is CASITGQNTGELFF. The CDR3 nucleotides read TGTGCCAGCATCACGGGTCAGAACACCGGGGAGCTGTTTTTT.

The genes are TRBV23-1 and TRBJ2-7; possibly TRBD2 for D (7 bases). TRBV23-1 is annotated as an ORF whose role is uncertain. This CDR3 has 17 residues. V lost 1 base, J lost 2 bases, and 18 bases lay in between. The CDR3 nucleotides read TGCGCCAGCAGTCAATGGGGGGGGCCCCTCTCTCCCTACGAGCAGTACGTC. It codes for CASSQWGGPLSPYEQYV.

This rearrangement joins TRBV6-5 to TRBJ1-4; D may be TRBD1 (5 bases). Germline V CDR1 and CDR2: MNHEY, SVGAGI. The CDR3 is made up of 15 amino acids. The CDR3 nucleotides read TGTGCGATTAAAAAAGCACAGGCCCTTAATGAAAAACTGTTTTTT. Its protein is CAIKKAQALNEKLFF.

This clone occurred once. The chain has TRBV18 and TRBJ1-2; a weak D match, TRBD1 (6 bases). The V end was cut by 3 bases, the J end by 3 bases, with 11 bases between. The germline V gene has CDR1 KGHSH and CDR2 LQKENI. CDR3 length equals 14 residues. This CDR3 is CASSPSDSHYGYTF. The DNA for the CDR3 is TGTGCCAGCTCACCCTCGGACAGCCACTATGGCTACACCTTC. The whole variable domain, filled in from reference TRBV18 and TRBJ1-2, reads NAGVMQNPRHLVRRRGQEARLRCSPMKGHSHVYWYRQLPEEGLKFMVYLQKENIIDESGMPKERFSAEFPKEGPSILRIQQVVRGDSAAYFCASSPSDSHYGYTFGSGTRLTVV.

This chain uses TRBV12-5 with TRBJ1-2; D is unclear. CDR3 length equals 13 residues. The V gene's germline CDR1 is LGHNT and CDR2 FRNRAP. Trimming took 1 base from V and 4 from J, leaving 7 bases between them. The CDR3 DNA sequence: TGTGCTAGTGGTTTGGGAGAGGGCTATGGCTACACCTTC. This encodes CASGLGEGYGYTF.

The CDR3: CASSLTGQGGSGNTIYF. CDR3 sequence (DNA): TGTGCCAGCAGTTTAACCGGACAGGGGGGCTCTGGAAACACCATATATTTT. The V and J genes are TRBV28 and TRBJ1-3, with 10 positions matching TRBD1. This CDR3 has 17 residues. Germline values: CDR1 MDHEN, CDR2 SYDVKM. The junction had 4 bases not matched to a gene; V was cut back by 2 bases and J by 0 bases.

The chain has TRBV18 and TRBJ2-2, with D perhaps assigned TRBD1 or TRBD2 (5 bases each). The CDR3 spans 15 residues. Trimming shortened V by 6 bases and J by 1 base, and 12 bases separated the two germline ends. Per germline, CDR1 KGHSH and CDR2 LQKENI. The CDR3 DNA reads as TGTGCCAGCTCTGTAGGGACGGGGAACACCGGGGAGCTGTTTTTT. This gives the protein CASSVGTGNTGELFF.

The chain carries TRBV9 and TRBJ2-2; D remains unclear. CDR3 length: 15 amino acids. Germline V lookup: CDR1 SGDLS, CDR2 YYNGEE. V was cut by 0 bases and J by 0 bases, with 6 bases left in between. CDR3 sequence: CASSVGSANTGELFF. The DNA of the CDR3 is TGTGCCAGCAGCGTAGGGAGCGCGAACACCGGGGAGCTGTTTTTT. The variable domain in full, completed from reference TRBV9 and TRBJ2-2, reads DSGVTQTPKHLITATGQRVTLRCSPRSGDLSVYWYQQSLDQGLQFLIQYYNGEERAKGNILERFSAQQFPDLHSELNLSSLELGDSALYFCASSVGSANTGELFFGEGSRLTVL.

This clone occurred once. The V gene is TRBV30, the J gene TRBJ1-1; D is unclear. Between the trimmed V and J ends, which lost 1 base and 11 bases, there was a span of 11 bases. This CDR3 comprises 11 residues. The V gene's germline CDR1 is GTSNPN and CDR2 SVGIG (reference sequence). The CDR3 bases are TGTGCCTGGAGTGAGGGAGTAGAGGCTTTCTTT. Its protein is CAWSEGVEAFF.

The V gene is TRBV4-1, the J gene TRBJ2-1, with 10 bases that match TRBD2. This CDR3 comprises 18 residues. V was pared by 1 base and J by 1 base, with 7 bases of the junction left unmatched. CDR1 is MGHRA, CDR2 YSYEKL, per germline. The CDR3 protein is CASSQVLISGGSYNEQFF. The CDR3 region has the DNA TGCGCCAGCAGCCAAGTCCTCATTAGCGGGGGGTCCTACAATGAGCAGTTCTTC.

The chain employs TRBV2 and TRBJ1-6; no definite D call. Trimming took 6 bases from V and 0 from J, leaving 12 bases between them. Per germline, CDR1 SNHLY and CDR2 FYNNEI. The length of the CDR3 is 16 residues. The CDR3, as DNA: TGTGCCAGCAGAGTCCTACAGAGCTCCTATAATTCACCCCTCCACTTT. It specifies CASRVLQSSYNSPLHF. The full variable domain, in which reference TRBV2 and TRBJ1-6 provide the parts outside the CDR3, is EPEVTQTPSHQVTQMGQEVILRCVPISNHLYFYWYRQILGQKVEFLVSFYNNEISEKSEIFDDQFSVERPDGSNFTLKIRSTKLEDSAMYFCASRVLQSSYNSPLHFGNGTRLTVT.

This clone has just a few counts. Written as DNA, the CDR3 is TGTGCCAGCAGTGCCGGGACAGGGAGTTCGTCCGGGGAGCTGTTTTTT. This translates into CASSAGTGSSSGELFF. The chain joins TRBV6-4 to TRBJ2-2; 9 bases are shared with TRBD1. V was clipped by 4 bases and J by 6 bases; unmatched bases: 9. CDR3 length equals 16 residues. CDR1 is MRHNA, CDR2 SNTAGT, per germline.

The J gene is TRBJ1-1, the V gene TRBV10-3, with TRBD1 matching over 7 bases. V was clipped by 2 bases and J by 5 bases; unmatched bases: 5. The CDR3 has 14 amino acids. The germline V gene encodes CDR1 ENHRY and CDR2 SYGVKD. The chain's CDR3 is CAISETGEKTEAFF. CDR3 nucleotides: TGTGCCATCAGTGAGACAGGGGAGAAGACTGAAGCTTTCTTT.